The present entry profiles one TCR beta chain with its context. The antigen remains undetermined. This sample is drawn from a study of T-cell reconstitution after alpha-beta-depleted transplantation in children. Preparation of the TCRbeta library involved a method that used unique molecular identifiers. TCRdb re-called the PCR reads through MiXCR, storing one row per CDR3 protein. Of hundreds of thousands of distinct CDR3 sequences listed, under 15% are singletons. Whole-study findings and limits: It was surviving recipient T cells and thymic progenitors that gave some patients high TCRbeta diversity at day 60. Where alpha-beta T cells came from about two months after transplant was reportedly several hundred expanded graft clones.

The receptor was derived from a girl aged 2 to 10 with congenital amegakaryocytic thrombocytopenia, due to receive a stem cell transplant. Sample: PBMCs, taken before TCRalphabeta/CD19-depleted stem cell transplant.

In DNA form, the CDR3 reads TGCGCCAGCAGCACATCCGGGGAGGACTACGAGCAGTACTTC. Translated, it gives CASSTSGEDYEQYF. This chain connects TRBV5-1 to TRBJ2-7; D might be TRBD2 (6 bases). The germline V and J ends were trimmed by 4 bases and 3 bases, with 14 bases remaining between them. CDR1 and CDR2 from the germline V gene are SGHRS and YFSETQ. This CDR3 contains 14 residues.